The 23 T cell receptor beta chains presented below share a single source sample, sequenced in a study of OX40 agonist ivuxolimab in advanced cancers. The data were produced by immunoSEQ multiplex PCR, yet TCRdb's version contains in-frame clones alone and is incomplete. The sample lists tens of thousands of clones, 84% occurring once. Here the sequenced sample was CD4+ or CD8+ T cells sorted from blood, taken in a trial of the OX40 agonist ivuxolimab. The receptor set was obtained from an adult with an advanced solid tumor such as melanoma, head and neck, liver or kidney cancer.

The CDR3 loop is CSASLDEKLFF. The DNA for the CDR3 is TGCAGCGCTAGCTTAGATGAAAAACTGTTTTTT. The V call is TRBV29-1, the J call TRBJ1-4; no clear D gene. Per germline, CDR1 SQVTM and CDR2 ANQGSEA. With 7 bases removed from V and 6 bases from J, the gap between germline ends came to 9 bases. This CDR3 spans 11 amino acids.

This rearrangement joins TRBV7-2 to TRBJ2-7; 9 nucleotides line up with TRBD1. Germline CDR1 and CDR2: SGHTA and FQGNSA. The length of the CDR3 is 15 residues. V lost 5 bases to trimming and J lost 6 bases; unmatched junction nucleotides: 11. The CDR3 coding sequence is TGTGCCAGCAGCCCGAAGACGGGACAGGGACTCGAGCAGTACTTC. It yields the protein CASSPKTGQGLEQYF.

The rearrangement joins TRBV10-2 to TRBJ2-3; D is uncertain. The V gene's germline CDR1 is WSHSY and CDR2 SAAADI. The V and J ends lost 8 bases and 3 bases respectively, with 12 bases between them. The CDR3 sequence is 13 residues long. CDR3 sequence reads: CASRQPVTDTQYF. CDR3 coding DNA: TGCGCCAGCCGCCAACCGGTAACAGATACGCAGTATTTT.

The rearrangement joins TRBV4-1 to TRBJ1-5; D remains ambiguous. CDR3 length: 16 residues. V was trimmed by 1 base and J by 2 bases, leaving 12 bases between them. CDR1 is MGHRA and CDR2 is YSYEKL in the germline V gene. CDR3 DNA sequence: TGCGCCAGCAGCCAAGGCTGGGGTCCGGGCAATCAGCCCCAGCATTTT. Its translation is CASSQGWGPGNQPQHF.

The chain carries TRBV18 and TRBJ2-7, with 7 bases lining up with TRBD1. The CDR3 spans 14 residues. Germline loops: CDR1 KGHSH, CDR2 LQKENI. V was pared by 6 bases and J by 5 bases, with 10 bases of the junction left unmatched. The CDR3 spells CASSPDRVRNEQYF. CDR3 bases: TGTGCCAGCTCTCCCGACAGGGTAAGGAACGAGCAGTACTTC.

The gene calls are TRBV27 and TRBJ1-6, with D maybe TRBD1 (5 bases). V dropped 6 bases and J dropped 7 bases, with 22 bases sitting between them. This CDR3 has 17 amino acids. Germline lookup yields CDR1 MNHEY and CDR2 SMNVEV (reference sequence). Written as DNA, the CDR3 is TGTGCCAGCAGCCAAGTAAACCGACAGAGGTTGAATTCACCCCTCCACTTT. Translating it yields CASSQVNRQRLNSPLHF.

In nucleotides, the CDR3 is TGTGCCAGCAGTGACTGGGGACAGTCTAACTATGGCTACACCTTC. As protein: CASSDWGQSNYGYTF. This rearrangement joins TRBV6-4 to TRBJ1-2; TRBD1 agrees at 7 bases. The CDR3 has 15 residues. The V gene's germline CDR1 is MRHNA and CDR2 SNTAGT. With V trimmed by 1 base and J by 0 bases, 2 bases remained unmatched.

Concerning this clone itself: A read error may produce the germline difference seen at one junction end. The rearrangement uses TRBV28 and TRBJ2-7; no reliable D call. The V gene's germline CDR1 is MDHEN and CDR2 SYDVKM. The CDR3 spans 11 residues. In DNA, the CDR3 is TGTGCCAGAAGTATTCACCTCGGCGAAGATTTC. It is translated as CARSIHLGEDF.

This clone was observed a single time. The chain employs TRBV12-5 and TRBJ2-7; 10 nucleotides match TRBD1. CDR1 is LGHNT and CDR2 is FRNRAP in the germline V gene. V lost 0 bases, J lost 5 bases, and 10 bases stayed unmatched. This CDR3 is 17 amino acids long. The DNA of the CDR3 is TGTGCTAGTGGTTTGGTACGGGACAGGGGAAGGGGTCACGAGCAGTACTTC. Translation gives CASGLVRDRGRGHEQYF.

This chain uses TRBV29-1 with TRBJ1-1; a weak D match, TRBD1 (5 bases). The germline gives CDR1 SQVTM, CDR2 ANQGSEA. Trimming left V 8 bases short and J 1 base short, with 14 bases between. The CDR3 runs 13 residues. Here the CDR3 reads CSPVRTTNTEAFF. As DNA, the CDR3 is TGCAGCCCCGTTCGGACAACGAACACTGAAGCTTTCTTT. Full variable domain (missing parts from reference TRBV29-1 and TRBJ1-1): SAVISQKPSRDICQRGTSLTIQCQVDSQVTMMFWYRQQPGQSLTLIATANQGSEATYESGFVIDKFPISRPNLTFSTLTVSNMSPEDSSIYLCSPVRTTNTEAFFGQGTRLTVV.

The chain carries TRBV19 and TRBJ2-6; a possible D gene is TRBD1 (5 bases). Germline V gene data show CDR1 as LNHDA and CDR2 as SQIVND (reference sequence). V was cut by 6 bases and J by 0 bases, with 6 bases left in between. The CDR3 sequence is 14 residues long. This CDR3 reads CASRTGSGANVLTF. CDR3 nucleotides: TGTGCCAGTAGAACAGGCTCTGGGGCCAACGTCCTGACTTTC.

The chain combines TRBV11-3 with TRBJ2-7, with D unresolved. The V end was cut by 1 base, the J end by 5 bases, with 3 bases between. The CDR3 consists of 11 residues. Germline assignment: CDR1 SGHNT and CDR2 YENEEA. This chain's CDR3 is CASSLVHEQYF. DNA of the CDR3: TGTGCCAGCAGCTTAGTACACGAGCAGTACTTC.

This chain joins TRBV18 and TRBJ2-7, with D possibly being TRBD1 (7 bases). The CDR3 is made up of 16 amino acids. Per germline, CDR1 KGHSH and CDR2 LQKENI. V gave up 1 base and J gave up 4 bases, with 17 bases separating them. CDR3 sequence: CASSPRGGGRMYEQYF. Here the CDR3 DNA reads TGTGCCAGCTCACCACGAGGAGGGGGCCGAATGTACGAGCAGTACTTC. The full variable domain, its missing parts supplied by reference TRBV18 and TRBJ2-7, is NAGVMQNPRHLVRRRGQEARLRCSPMKGHSHVYWYRQLPEEGLKFMVYLQKENIIDESGMPKERFSAEFPKEGPSILRIQQVVRGDSAAYFCASSPRGGGRMYEQYFGPGTRLTVT.

The chain links TRBV9 to TRBJ2-1; weak D call: TRBD2 (5 bases). The V and J ends lost 4 bases and 0 bases respectively, with 11 bases between them. Germline assignment: CDR1 SGDLS and CDR2 YYNGEE. This CDR3 spans 15 amino acids. The CDR3 loop reads CASSSSASSYNEQFF. The CDR3 nucleotides read TGTGCCAGCAGCAGTAGCGCAAGCTCCTACAATGAGCAGTTCTTC. Filled out from reference TRBV9 and TRBJ2-1, the complete variable domain reads DSGVTQTPKHLITATGQRVTLRCSPRSGDLSVYWYQQSLDQGLQFLIQYYNGEERAKGNILERFSAQQFPDLHSELNLSSLELGDSALYFCASSSSASSYNEQFFGPGTRLTVL.

This clone was recorded once. The rearrangement joins TRBV18 to TRBJ1-5; the D is unclear. Trimming removed 1 base from V and 5 bases from J, with 6 bases in between. In germline, CDR1 is KGHSH, CDR2 LQKENI. The CDR3 has 13 amino acids. This CDR3 is CASSPLEDQPQHF. CDR3 in DNA: TGTGCCAGCTCACCACTCGAAGATCAGCCCCAGCATTTT.

The J gene is TRBJ1-2, the V gene TRBV27; 7 bases agree with TRBD1. The CDR3 length is 14 residues. V lost 3 bases to trimming and J lost 8 bases; unmatched junction nucleotides: 9. Germline V lookup: CDR1 MNHEY, CDR2 SMNVEV (reference sequence). The chain's CDR3 is CASSLRQGGRGYTF. The CDR3 nucleotides read TGTGCCAGCAGTTTGCGACAGGGTGGAAGGGGCTACACCTTC.

The chain has TRBV19 and TRBJ2-3; TRBD2 aligns across 7 bases. CDR3 length: 17 residues. Germline CDR1 reads LNHDA; CDR2 reads SQIVND (reference sequence). V trimming: 4 bases; J trimming: 2 bases; junction bases outside the gene matches: 12. CDR3 sequence reads: CASSTRSGGGNTDTQYF. The DNA for the CDR3 is TGTGCCAGTAGTACCCGATCGGGGGGAGGGAACACAGATACGCAGTATTTT.

In its sample, this clone was seen a few times. The genes are TRBV10-1 and TRBJ1-2; no reliable D call. There are 13 residues in the CDR3. CDR1 WNHNN and CDR2 SYGVQD come from the germline V gene (reference sequence). Trimming removed 3 bases at V and 2 bases at J, with 7 bases between. The CDR3 here is CASSEGRNYGYTF. CDR3 nucleotide sequence: TGCGCCAGCAGTGAAGGTAGAAACTATGGCTACACCTTC.

The chain couples TRBV14 to TRBJ2-5; D uncertain. The CDR3 covers 14 residues. V was cut by 4 bases and J by 5 bases, with 14 bases left in between. Germline CDR1 is SGHDN and CDR2 is FVKESK. The CDR3 coding sequence is TGTGCCAGCAGCCCCCTGACTGGCGTGGAGACCCAGTACTTC. It codes for CASSPLTGVETQYF.

The chain joins TRBV4-3 to TRBJ2-6; D not resolved. V dropped 0 bases and J dropped 0 bases, with 9 bases sitting between them. CDR3 length: 17 amino acids. Germline V gene sequence: CDR1 LGHNA, CDR2 YSLEER. CDR3 residues: CASSQDPGFSGANVLTF. In DNA form, the CDR3 reads TGCGCCAGCAGCCAAGATCCAGGCTTCTCTGGGGCCAACGTCCTGACTTTC.

This chain joins TRBV18 and TRBJ1-5; 10 nucleotides agree with TRBD1. V gave up 5 bases and J gave up 6 bases; unmatched junction bases: 4. CDR3 length: 14 residues. CDR1 is KGHSH, CDR2 LQKENI, per germline. The CDR3 nucleotides are TGTGCCAGCTCAGGACAGGGGGACCTTCAGCCCCAGCATTTT. It yields the protein CASSGQGDLQPQHF.

The J gene is TRBJ1-1, the V gene TRBV7-6; D might be TRBD1 (5 bases). The CDR3 is 18 amino acids. Germline loops: CDR1 SGHVS, CDR2 FNYEAQ. V lost 0 bases, J lost 0 bases, and 17 bases lay in between. This CDR3 is CASSLARQRKTMNTEAFF. As DNA, the CDR3 is TGTGCCAGCAGCTTAGCTAGACAGCGAAAAACGATGAACACTGAAGCTTTCTTT.

V usage is TRBV5-6 and J usage is TRBJ1-1; D unresolved. V shed 4 bases and J shed 4 bases, with 23 bases lying between them. The CDR3 is made up of 17 amino acids. The V gene's germline CDR1 is SGHDT and CDR2 YYEEEE. The CDR3 loop is CASSPRFGPARGTEAFF. CDR3 in DNA: TGTGCCAGCAGCCCAAGATTTGGACCAGCGCGGGGCACTGAAGCTTTCTTT. The full variable domain, in which reference TRBV5-6 and TRBJ1-1 provide the parts outside the CDR3, is DAGVTQSPTHLIKTRGQQVTLRCSPKSGHDTVSWYQQALGQGPQFIFQYYEEEERQRGNFPDRFSGHQFPNYSSELNVNALLLGDSALYLCASSPRFGPARGTEAFFGQGTRLTVV.